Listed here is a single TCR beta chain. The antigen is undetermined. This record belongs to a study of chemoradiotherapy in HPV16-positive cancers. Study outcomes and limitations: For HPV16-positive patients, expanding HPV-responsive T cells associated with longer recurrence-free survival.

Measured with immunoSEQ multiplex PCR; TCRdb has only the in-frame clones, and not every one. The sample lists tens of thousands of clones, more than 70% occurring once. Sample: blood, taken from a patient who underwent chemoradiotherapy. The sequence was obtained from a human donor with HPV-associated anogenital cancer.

CDR3 in amino acids: CASSYSGARTDTQYF. The CDR3, as DNA: TGTGCCAGCAGTTACTCAGGGGCCCGCACAGATACGCAGTATTTT. This chain joins TRBV6-5 and TRBJ2-3; perhaps TRBD1 as D (5 bases). CDR1 and CDR2 from the germline V gene are MNHEY and SVGAGI. V lost 0 bases and J 1 base, leaving 8 bases between the germline ends. The CDR3 sequence is 15 residues long.